Listed here is a single T cell receptor beta chain. Its antigen is not identified. For repertoire sequencing, the TCR beta CDR3 regions were amplified from RNA transcripts. Second-round multiplex PCR came after first-round RT-PCR with HTBI primers. MiXCR was run by TCRdb on the multiplex PCR reads, yielding one entry per CDR3 protein. The sample consists of almost 750,000 distinct CDR3 sequences, roughly two fifths of them appearing once. The authors used Ficoll-Paque density gradient centrifugation to separate PBMCs. The input was approximately 9.3 ml of fresh peripheral blood. Trimming shortened V by 3 bases and J by 4 bases, and 12 bases separated the two germline ends. CDR1 and CDR2 from the germline V gene are LNHNV and YYDKDF (reference sequence). The CDR3 runs 14 residues. These data originate in a study of Graves' ophthalmopathy and Graves' hyperthyroidism. Broader study findings: A majority of expanded thyroid clonotypes exceeding 0.001 frequency were likewise present in blood.

The chain employs TRBV15 and TRBJ1-2; D is perhaps TRBD1 (5 bases). Sequences were obtained from peripheral blood. The receptor was derived from an adult man with Graves' ophthalmopathy. The CDR3 sequence is CATSSLGQAYGYTF. The CDR3 DNA is TGTGCCACCAGCAGCTTGGGGCAGGCCTATGGCTACACCTTC.